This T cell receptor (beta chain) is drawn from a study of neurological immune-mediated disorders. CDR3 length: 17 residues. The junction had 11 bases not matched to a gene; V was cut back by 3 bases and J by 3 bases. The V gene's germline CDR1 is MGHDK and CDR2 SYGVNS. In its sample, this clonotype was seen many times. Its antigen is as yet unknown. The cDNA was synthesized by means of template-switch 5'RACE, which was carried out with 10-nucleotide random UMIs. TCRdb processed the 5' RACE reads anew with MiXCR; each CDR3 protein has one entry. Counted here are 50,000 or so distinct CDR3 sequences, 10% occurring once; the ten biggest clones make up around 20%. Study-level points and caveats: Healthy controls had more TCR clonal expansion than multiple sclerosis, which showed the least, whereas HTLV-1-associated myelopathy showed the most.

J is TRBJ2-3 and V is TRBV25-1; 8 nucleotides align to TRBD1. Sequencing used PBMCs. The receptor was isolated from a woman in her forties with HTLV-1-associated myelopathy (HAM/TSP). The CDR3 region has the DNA TGTGCCAGCAGTGACCCCCGACAGGGGTGGATTACAGATACGCAGTATTTT. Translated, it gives CASSDPRQGWITDTQYF.